These 11 T cell receptor beta chains came from one sample sequenced in a study of blood T cell repertoires in COVID-19. Assay: immunoSEQ multiplex PCR; the TCRdb copy retains only in-frame clones and omits some. The data contain approximately 72,000 clones, around nine tenths of them singletons. Sequenced material: peripheral blood. These receptors were taken from a woman in her sixties or seventies with acute or convalescent COVID-19.

The rearrangement joins TRBV5-6 to TRBJ2-5, with no clear D. Per the germline V gene, CDR1 is SGHDT and CDR2 is YYEEEE. V lost 1 base to trimming and J lost 0 bases, with 7 bases between them. The CDR3 consists of 14 residues. CDR3 coding DNA: TGTGCCAGCAGCTTGAGTTCGGACCAAGAGACCCAGTACTTC. Translated, it gives CASSLSSDQETQYF.

The sample holds a few counts of this clone. This rearrangement joins TRBV28 to TRBJ1-5; D gene ambiguous. V lost 7 bases and J lost 4, with 8 bases in between. The CDR3 has 12 amino acids. Germline-derived CDR1 and CDR2 are MDHEN and SYDVKM. CDR3 amino acids: CASKAGNQPQHF. As DNA, the CDR3 is TGTGCCAGCAAGGCGGGGAATCAGCCCCAGCATTTT.

The chain employs TRBV14 and TRBJ1-1; 7 bases fit TRBD1. Losses at the gene ends were 5 bases for V and 6 bases for J; bases not matched to a gene: 30. The CDR3 runs 21 residues. Germline V gene data show CDR1 as SGHDN and CDR2 as FVKESK. The CDR3 region is CASSERRRTPLQNRGAPEAFF. The CDR3, as DNA: TGTGCCAGCAGCGAAAGACGCAGGACCCCGCTACAAAACAGGGGCGCCCCTGAAGCTTTCTTT.

V and J are TRBV5-1 and TRBJ2-1, with TRBD2 matching 9 bases. Germline assignment: CDR1 SGHRS and CDR2 YFSETQ. This CDR3 has 16 amino acids. After removal of 0 bases from V and 5 bases from J, the junction contained 6 bases not matched to a gene. The CDR3 nucleotides read TGCGCCAGCAGCTTGGGAGCGGGGGGTTCAAACAATGAGCAGTTCTTC. It translates to CASSLGAGGSNNEQFF.

The J gene is TRBJ1-1, the V gene TRBV7-8; D is undetermined. The CDR3 loop spans 18 amino acids. V was cut by 1 base and J by 0 bases, with 18 bases left in between. Germline V lookup: CDR1 SGHVS, CDR2 FQNEAQ. The CDR3 bases are TGTGCCAGCAGCTTAGAGGAGCCAGTCCCTCCTCTGAACACTGAAGCTTTCTTT. It encodes CASSLEEPVPPLNTEAFF.

The chain couples TRBV24-1 to TRBJ2-3; 9 bases map to TRBD2. This CDR3 is 17 amino acids long. V trimming: 6 bases; J trimming: 1 base; junction bases outside the gene matches: 10. Germline-derived CDR1 and CDR2 are KGHDR and SFDVKD. The CDR3 DNA sequence: TGTGCCACCAGTACTGAAGTCCGGACTAGCGGCACAGATACGCAGTATTTT. Its translation is CATSTEVRTSGTDTQYF.

The chain joins TRBV7-9 to TRBJ2-7; a weak D match, TRBD1 (5 bases). The CDR3 loop spans 12 amino acids. The ends were cut back, 1 base at V and 4 bases at J, with 5 bases in the middle. CDR1 is SEHNR and CDR2 is FQNEAQ in the germline V gene (reference sequence). CDR3 in amino acids: CASSLGQYEQYF. In DNA form, the CDR3 reads TGTGCCAGCAGCTTAGGACAGTACGAGCAGTACTTC.

The chain has TRBV4-1 and TRBJ1-5; D is unresolved. Trimming took off 1 base at V and 3 bases at J, with 10 bases between the two ends. Germline CDR1 reads MGHRA; CDR2 reads YSYEKL. The CDR3 covers 15 residues. The CDR3 DNA reads TGCGCCAGCAGCCAAGGAGGTCTCATCAATCAGCCCCAGCATTTT. Protein: CASSQGGLINQPQHF.

The rearrangement uses TRBV28 and TRBJ2-7; 9 bases map to TRBD1. The CDR3 covers 16 residues. V gave up 4 bases and J gave up 0 bases; unmatched junction bases: 7. The germline CDR1 and CDR2 sequences are MDHEN and SYDVKM. The CDR3 protein is CASSWGTGINSYEQYF. DNA of the CDR3: TGTGCCAGCAGTTGGGGGACAGGGATCAACTCCTACGAGCAGTACTTC.

The rearrangement links TRBV7-8 to TRBJ2-1; 9 nucleotides align to TRBD2. The length of the CDR3 is 16 residues. Germline V gene lookup returns CDR1 SGHVS and CDR2 FQNEAQ. V shed 5 bases, J shed 3 bases, and the junction held 8 bases outside the gene matches. CDR3 sequence reads: CASSIQRGENYNEQFF. As DNA, the CDR3 is TGTGCCAGCAGCATACAGCGGGGGGAAAACTACAATGAGCAGTTCTTC.

The table lists this clone with a count of one. The V gene is TRBV5-1, the J gene TRBJ1-4, with a possible D match to TRBD1 (5 bases). The V end lost 3 bases, the J end lost 8 bases, and 20 bases lay between the germline ends. Germline V lookup: CDR1 SGHRS, CDR2 YFSETQ. CDR3 size: 16 residues. In DNA form, the CDR3 reads TGCGCCAGCAGCTCTACTGGTGGGGGGGTGGAAGAAAAACTGTTTTTT. Its protein is CASSSTGGGVEEKLFF.